These 28 T cell receptor beta chains were all obtained from the same sample, sequenced in a study of T cell changes during pregnancy in multiple sclerosis. The protocol was immunoSEQ multiplex PCR, while the TCRdb copy is restricted to in-frame clones and leaves out a portion. The table records 45,000 to 65,000 clones, around 92% of them present only once. Sequenced here: CD4+ T cells from peripheral blood mononuclear cells, sampled after pregnancy. The receptors were sampled from a female donor with multiple sclerosis, enrolled in a pregnancy study.

CDR3 loop: CASCSRQEFTGELFF. CDR3 in DNA: TGTGCCAGCTGTTCCAGACAGGAATTTACCGGGGAGCTGTTTTTT. This chain connects TRBV18 to TRBJ2-2, with D perhaps TRBD1 (6 bases). Germline V gene sequence: CDR1 KGHSH, CDR2 LQKENI. The CDR3 has 15 amino acids. The V end lost 7 bases, the J end lost 5 bases, and 17 bases lay between the germline ends.

The chain carries TRBV5-1 and TRBJ2-3, with D possibly being TRBD1 (6 bases). Between the trimmed V and J ends, which lost 8 bases and 0 bases, there was a span of 13 bases. The CDR3 is 14 amino acids. Per germline, CDR1 SGHRS and CDR2 YFSETQ. CDR3 region: CASRQDTSTDTQYF. CDR3 sequence (DNA): TGCGCCAGTCGACAGGACACTAGCACAGATACGCAGTATTTT.

This clone appeared once. This sequence joins TRBV7-9 and TRBJ1-2, with D perhaps TRBD1 (5 bases). The CDR3 spans 14 residues. CDR1 is SEHNR, CDR2 FQNEAQ, per germline (reference sequence). V was pared by 0 bases and J by 7 bases, with 12 bases between. The CDR3 reads CASSLAGRASGYTF. The CDR3 DNA sequence: TGTGCCAGCAGCTTAGCTGGCAGGGCCTCTGGCTACACCTTC.

The chain recombines TRBV5-4 with TRBJ2-7, with D tentatively TRBD2 (5 bases). CDR3 length: 14 residues. Trimming took 0 bases from V and 5 from J, leaving 12 bases between them. CDR1 is SGHNT and CDR2 is YYREEE in the germline V gene (reference sequence). The CDR3 sequence: CASSLGGLGDEQYF. The CDR3 region has the DNA TGTGCCAGCAGCTTGGGAGGGTTAGGCGACGAGCAGTACTTC.

The CDR3 protein is CASSLVSGRAQETQYF. CDR3 coding DNA: TGTGCCAGCAGCTTGGTTAGCGGGAGAGCCCAAGAGACCCAGTACTTC. The V call is TRBV5-4, the J call TRBJ2-5; 9 nucleotides match TRBD2. Unmatched junction bases numbered 4, after V lost 0 bases and J lost 1 base. This CDR3 comprises 16 residues. From germline, CDR1 is SGHNT and CDR2 YYREEE (reference sequence).

The rearrangement joins TRBV2 to TRBJ2-7; D is ambiguous. CDR1 is SNHLY, CDR2 FYNNEI, per germline. The V end was cut by 6 bases, the J end by 4 bases, with 10 bases between. There are 12 residues in the CDR3. The CDR3 spells CASRTTRYEQYF. The CDR3 nucleotides are TGTGCCAGCAGGACGACTCGTTACGAGCAGTACTTC.

The rearrangement joins TRBV4-1 to TRBJ2-7; D might be TRBD2 (5 bases). Germline CDR1 MGHRA, CDR2 YSYEKL. The CDR3 has 15 amino acids. The ends were cut back, 0 bases at V and 1 base at J, with 10 bases in the middle. DNA for the CDR3: TGCGCCAGCAGCCAAGATAGCACTAGATCCTACGAGCAGTACTTC. Protein: CASSQDSTRSYEQYF.

V and J are TRBV25-1 and TRBJ2-1; 10 nucleotides line up with TRBD1. This CDR3 is 14 amino acids long. V shed 8 bases and J 7 bases; nucleotides not matched to a gene: 8. Germline CDR1 MGHDK, CDR2 SYGVNS. Here the CDR3 reads CASRDRGQWNEQFF. Here the CDR3 DNA reads TGTGCCAGCCGAGACAGGGGGCAATGGAATGAGCAGTTCTTC. The full variable domain, rest sourced from reference TRBV25-1 and TRBJ2-1, is EADIYQTPRYLVIGTGKKITLECSQTMGHDKMYWYQQDPGMELHLIHYSYGVNSTEKGDLSSESTVSRIRTEHFPLTLESARPSHTSQYLCASRDRGQWNEQFFGPGTRLTVL.

The V gene is TRBV6-6, the J gene TRBJ2-2; 13 bases fit TRBD2. Trimming cost V 5 bases and J 5 bases; bases outside gene matches: 5. The germline CDR1 and CDR2 sequences are MNHNY and SVGAGI (reference sequence). This CDR3 contains 16 residues. For the CDR3, the DNA is TGTGCCAGCAGTACGGGACTAGCGGGACAAACCGGGGAGCTGTTTTTT. It specifies CASSTGLAGQTGELFF.

V and J are TRBV30 and TRBJ2-7, with D hard to call. The CDR3 runs to 15 residues. The germline CDR1 and CDR2 sequences are GTSNPN and SVGIG (reference sequence). V was clipped by 0 bases and J by 1 base, with 13 bases between them. CDR3 sequence (DNA): TGTGCCTGGAGTGTACAAAGGAGACCTTCCTACGAGCAGTACTTC. Its protein product is CAWSVQRRPSYEQYF.

J is TRBJ1-2 and V is TRBV30; D is uncertain. The V gene's germline CDR1 is GTSNPN and CDR2 SVGIG (reference sequence). This CDR3 has 12 residues. The V end lost 2 bases, the J end lost 8 bases, and 12 bases lay between the germline ends. The CDR3 reads CAWSSAIGGYTF. The CDR3, as DNA: TGTGCCTGGAGTTCGGCCATCGGGGGCTACACCTTC.

This chain connects TRBV5-8 to TRBJ1-5, with 7 bases identical to TRBD1. Germline loops: CDR1 SGHTS, CDR2 YDEGEE. V shed 5 bases and J 1 base; nucleotides not matched to a gene: 6. This CDR3 contains 15 residues. CDR3 in DNA: TGTGCCAGCAGGTTAACAGGGGTCAGCAATCAGCCCCAGCATTTT. Translated: CASRLTGVSNQPQHF. The variable domain in full, with the rest retrieved from reference TRBV5-8 and TRBJ1-5, is EAGVTQSPTHLIKTRGQQATLRCSPISGHTSVYWYQQALGLGLQFLLWYDEGEERNRGNFPPRFSGRQFPNYSSELNVNALELEDSALYLCASRLTGVSNQPQHFGDGTRLSIL.

This clone was detected only once. The chain employs TRBV5-1 and TRBJ2-3; 16 nucleotides align to TRBD2. This CDR3 is built from 22 residues. Germline lookup yields CDR1 SGHRS and CDR2 YFSETQ. The V gene end was trimmed by 4 bases and the J gene end by 3 bases; junction bases not matched to a gene: 20. The CDR3 coding sequence is TGCGCCAGCAGCAAGGGGACTAGCGGGAGGGCCGGGTCCTGGGGAAAAACAGATACGCAGTATTTT. This codes for CASSKGTSGRAGSWGKTDTQYF.

This clone has just one count. V usage is TRBV18 and J usage is TRBJ2-3; 13 positions match TRBD2. The V and J ends lost 5 bases and 4 bases, in that order; junction bases with no gene match: 12. Germline loops: CDR1 KGHSH, CDR2 LQKENI. The CDR3 is 18 amino acids. As DNA, the CDR3 is TGTGCCAGCTCAGGACAGCGGACTAGCGGGAGACGTGCAGATACGCAGTATTTT. Its protein is CASSGQRTSGRRADTQYF. The full variable domain, its missing parts supplied by reference TRBV18 and TRBJ2-3, is NAGVMQNPRHLVRRRGQEARLRCSPMKGHSHVYWYRQLPEEGLKFMVYLQKENIIDESGMPKERFSAEFPKEGPSILRIQQVVRGDSAAYFCASSGQRTSGRRADTQYFGPGTRLTVL.

The chain joins TRBV11-3 to TRBJ2-2; possibly TRBD2 for D (6 bases). V gave up 5 bases and J gave up 1 base, with 14 bases separating them. This CDR3 has 16 residues. Germline CDR1 reads SGHNT; CDR2 reads YENEEA. CDR3 in DNA: TGTGCCAGCAGCGCGATGGGCGGGGTGAACACCGGGGAGCTGTTTTTT. Protein: CASSAMGGVNTGELFF.

This clone showed up just once. This sequence joins TRBV9 and TRBJ2-3; no reliable D call. V dropped 0 bases and J dropped 5 bases, with 7 bases sitting between them. The CDR3 length is 13 residues. Germline V gene lookup returns CDR1 SGDLS and CDR2 YYNGEE. The CDR3 DNA reads as TGTGCCAGCAGCGTAGCTCTAGGAGATACGCAGTATTTT. Protein sequence: CASSVALGDTQYF.

The rearrangement uses TRBV7-8 and TRBJ2-5; 13 nucleotides align to TRBD2. The CDR3 is 17 amino acids. Trimming cost V 3 bases and J 4 bases; bases outside gene matches: 8. Germline lookup yields CDR1 SGHVS and CDR2 FQNEAQ. CDR3: CASSLETSGRFLETQYF. DNA of the CDR3: TGTGCCAGCAGCTTGGAGACTAGCGGGAGGTTTCTAGAGACCCAGTACTTC.

V gene TRBV19 combines with J gene TRBJ1-1, with 7 bases lining up with TRBD1. Germline V gives CDR1 LNHDA, CDR2 SQIVND (reference sequence). The ends lost 5 bases at V and 1 base at J; junction bases unmatched: 7. The CDR3 loop spans 15 amino acids. CDR3 DNA: TGTGCCAGTAGTTCCCGTGGGACAGAGAACACTGAAGCTTTCTTT. Encoded protein: CASSSRGTENTEAFF.

The CDR3 DNA follows: TGCGCCAGCAGCCTCACCGCCGGGACAGGTCTATCCGAAGCTTTCTTT. It yields the protein CASSLTAGTGLSEAFF. This rearrangement joins TRBV4-3 to TRBJ1-1, with TRBD1 matching over 8 bases. CDR3 length: 16 amino acids. From germline, CDR1 is LGHNA and CDR2 YSLEER. V was clipped by 4 bases and J by 8 bases; unmatched bases: 15.

This rearrangement joins TRBV30 to TRBJ2-1, with 11 bases lining up with TRBD2. CDR3 length equals 13 residues. The V and J ends lost 4 bases and 6 bases, in that order; junction bases with no gene match: 2. Germline V gene data show CDR1 as GTSNPN and CDR2 as SVGIG (reference sequence). As DNA, the CDR3 is TGTGCCTGGATTAGCGGGAGGGGCAATGAGCAGTTCTTC. It yields the protein CAWISGRGNEQFF.

The chain employs TRBV27 and TRBJ1-1, with TRBD1 identical over 8 bases. The germline V gene encodes CDR1 MNHEY and CDR2 SMNVEV (reference sequence). With 4 bases clipped from V and 4 bases from J, the junction kept 5 bases outside the gene matches. The CDR3 totals 14 residues. CDR3 DNA sequence: TGTGCCAGCAGTTCGCAGGGGGCCGGCACTGAAGCTTTCTTT. It codes for CASSSQGAGTEAFF.

V gene TRBV5-1 combines with J gene TRBJ2-7, with 8 bases that match TRBD1. V lost 6 bases, J lost 3 bases, and 8 bases stayed unmatched. CDR3 size: 14 residues. The germline V gene encodes CDR1 SGHRS and CDR2 YFSETQ. The chain's CDR3 is CASNDRGRRYEQYF. The DNA of the CDR3 is TGCGCCAGCAATGACAGGGGACGGCGCTACGAGCAGTACTTC.

This clone came up once. V usage is TRBV4-2 and J usage is TRBJ2-2, with 7 positions matching TRBD2. Germline CDR1 is LGHNA and CDR2 is YNFKEQ. V gave up 0 bases and J gave up 2 bases; unmatched junction bases: 6. The CDR3 is 17 residues long. In DNA, the CDR3 is TGTGCCAGCAGCCAAGAAGCAACTAGCGCTAACACCGGGGAGCTGTTTTTT. This codes for CASSQEATSANTGELFF.

The chain couples TRBV4-3 to TRBJ2-1, with D possibly TRBD2 on 6 matching bases. V was cut by 0 bases and J by 9 bases, with 12 bases left in between. The CDR3 has 14 amino acids. CDR1 LGHNA and CDR2 YSLEER come from the germline V gene. CDR3 nucleotides: TGCGCCAGCAGCCAAGACGGGAGCGGTCGTGAGCAGTTCTTC. It is translated as CASSQDGSGREQFF.

This clone was seen just once. J is TRBJ2-2 and V is TRBV11-2; D is perhaps TRBD2 (6 bases). V lost 5 bases and J lost 4, with 17 bases in between. There are 16 residues in the CDR3. Germline values: CDR1 SGHAT, CDR2 FQNNGV. The DNA for the CDR3 is TGTGCCAGCAGCCCGCGGCCAGCGGGCATCACCGGGGAGCTGTTTTTT. It codes for CASSPRPAGITGELFF.

The chain couples TRBV6-4 to TRBJ1-5, with 7 bases that match TRBD1. The CDR3 has 14 residues. Germline trimming cut 6 bases from V and 5 bases from J; bases unmatched to any gene: 7. CDR1 and CDR2 from the germline V gene are MRHNA and SNTAGT. Here the CDR3 reads CASSETGVDQPQHF. The CDR3 DNA follows: TGTGCCAGCAGCGAAACAGGGGTGGATCAGCCCCAGCATTTT.

This clone was detected a few times. The rearrangement uses TRBV9 and TRBJ1-2, with 8 bases aligning to TRBD1. V shed 5 bases, J shed 8 bases, and the junction held 5 bases outside the gene matches. The CDR3 sequence is 12 residues long. Per the germline V gene, CDR1 is SGDLS and CDR2 is YYNGEE. CDR3 sequence (DNA): TGTGCCAGCAGGGACAGGGTCCACGGCTACACCTTC. Its protein product is CASRDRVHGYTF.

The CDR3 reads CASSRGQGMGTQYF. The DNA of the CDR3 is TGTGCCAGCAGCCGCGGACAGGGGATGGGGACCCAGTACTTC. The chain recombines TRBV6-5 with TRBJ2-5; 9 bases map to TRBD1. The CDR3 extends over 14 amino acids. V shed 6 bases, J shed 7 bases, and the junction held 9 bases outside the gene matches. Germline V gives CDR1 MNHEY, CDR2 SVGAGI.